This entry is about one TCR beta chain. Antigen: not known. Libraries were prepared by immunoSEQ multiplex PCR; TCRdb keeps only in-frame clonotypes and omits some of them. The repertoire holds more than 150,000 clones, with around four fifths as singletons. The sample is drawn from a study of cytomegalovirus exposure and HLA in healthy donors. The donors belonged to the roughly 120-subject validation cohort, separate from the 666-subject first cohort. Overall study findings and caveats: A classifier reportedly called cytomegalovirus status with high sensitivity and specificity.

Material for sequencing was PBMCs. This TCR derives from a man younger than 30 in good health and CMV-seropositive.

The CDR3 nucleotides are TGTGCCAGCTCGCGACTAGCGGGCCAGCTCAATGAGCAGTTCTTC. This gives the protein CASSRLAGQLNEQFF. The V call is TRBV18, the J call TRBJ2-1; 10 positions match TRBD2. The V segment lost 6 bases and the J segment 6 bases; nucleotides outside the gene matches: 8. CDR1 and CDR2 (germline): KGHSH, LQKENI. The CDR3 is made up of 15 amino acids. Complete variable domain (other parts from reference TRBV18 and TRBJ2-1): NAGVMQNPRHLVRRRGQEARLRCSPMKGHSHVYWYRQLPEEGLKFMVYLQKENIIDESGMPKERFSAEFPKEGPSILRIQQVVRGDSAAYFCASSRLAGQLNEQFFGPGTRLTVL.